A selection of T cell receptor beta chains follows, all from one sample in a study of T-cell memory formation after mild COVID-19. TCRdb processed the 5' RACE reads anew with MiXCR; each CDR3 protein has one entry. This table holds some 410,000 distinct CDR3 sequences, 20% to 30% found once. Sequences were obtained from PBMCs or a T cell subset sorted from them (not recorded which). The receptor source for this set is an adult woman who had mild COVID-19 (a few samples of this study predate the infection). Cell type and time point are not known. The CDR3 runs from the conserved cysteine through the conserved F or W. A D gene is named only where the DNA matches it firmly. Size values are once, few and many counts, or a class for expanded clones, and some rows have none.

v_call	d_call	clone_size	j_call	cdr3_aa	cdr3_nt
TRBV7-2	.	.	TRBJ2-7	CASSLYGSIHEQYF	TGTGCCAGCAGCTTATACGGGAGCATCCACGAGCAGTACTTC
TRBV19	TRBD2	.	TRBJ2-7	CASSLREATLEQYF	TGTGCCAGTAGTTTGCGGGAGGCCACCCTGGAGCAGTACTTC
TRBV7-2	TRBD2	many	TRBJ2-5	CASSFGLAGGQETQYF	TGTGCCAGCAGCTTTGGACTAGCGGGGGGGCAAGAGACCCAGTACTTC
TRBV25-1	.	many	TRBJ2-7	CASSVSSYEQYF	TGTGCCAGCAGCGTGAGCTCCTACGAGCAGTACTTC
TRBV11-2	.	few	TRBJ1-1	CASSPTPVGTEAFF	TGTGCCAGCAGCCCAACACCGGTGGGCACTGAAGCTTTCTTT
TRBV6-5	TRBD1	few	TRBJ1-4	CASSSQDRTEKLFF	TGTGCCAGCAGCTCCCAGGACAGGACCGAAAAACTGTTTTTT
TRBV15	.	few	TRBJ2-1	CATSREWYNEQFF	TGTGCCACCAGCAGAGAGTGGTACAATGAGCAGTTCTTC
TRBV7-9	.	.	TRBJ1-2	CASSFTSPGEGYTF	TGTGCCAGCAGCTTTACGTCCCCCGGAGAAGGCTACACCTTC
TRBV4-1	TRBD1	.	TRBJ2-2	CASRFGQGRDTGELFF	TGCGCCAGCAGGTTCGGACAGGGGAGGGACACCGGGGAGCTGTTTTTT
TRBV7-2	.	many	TRBJ2-3	CASRLGGTDTQYF	TGTGCCAGCAGACTGGGGGGCACAGATACGCAGTATTTT
TRBV24-1	TRBD1	many	TRBJ2-1	CATSDLPGDRSYNEQFF	TGTGCCACCAGTGATTTGCCCGGGGACAGGTCCTACAATGAGCAGTTCTTC
TRBV5-1	.	few	TRBJ2-5	CASSLERQETQYF	TGCGCCAGCAGCTTGGAACGCCAAGAGACCCAGTACTTC
TRBV7-9	.	few	TRBJ2-7	CASSSRDSTYEQYF	TGTGCCAGCAGCTCCCGGGACTCGACCTACGAGCAGTACTTC
TRBV7-9	.	few	TRBJ2-2	CASSSPAGELFF	TGTGCCAGCAGCTCCCCCGCCGGGGAGCTGTTTTTT
TRBV7-6	.	.	TRBJ2-5	CASSGTAQETQYF	TGTGCCAGCAGCGGGACGGCACAAGAGACCCAGTACTTC
TRBV2	.	few	TRBJ2-1	CATNGPARNEQFF	TGTGCCACCAACGGACCGGCTCGCAATGAGCAGTTCTTC
TRBV12-3/TRBV12-4	.	few	TRBJ1-2	CASSFEWSAPLDGYTF	TGTGCCAGCAGTTTTGAGTGGTCGGCCCCTTTGGATGGCTACACCTTC
TRBV15	TRBD2	many	TRBJ2-1	CATSHGTSGMDEQFF	TGTGCCACCAGCCACGGGACTAGCGGGATGGATGAGCAGTTCTTC
TRBV19	.	.	TRBJ2-2	CASSIHTQGTGELFF	TGTGCCAGTAGTATCCATACTCAAGGCACCGGGGAGCTGTTTTTT
TRBV7-8	TRBD1	.	TRBJ2-2	CASTDGQGAPGELFF	TGTGCCAGCACCGATGGACAGGGGGCCCCCGGGGAGCTGTTTTTT
TRBV5-1	.	.	TRBJ1-2	CASSLAEGTLGYTF	TGCGCCAGCAGCTTGGCCGAAGGGACTCTGGGCTACACCTTC
TRBV4-2	.	.	TRBJ2-1	CASSQVFRDEQFF	TGTGCCAGCAGCCAAGTTTTTAGGGATGAGCAGTTCTTC
TRBV30	.	.	TRBJ1-1	CAWSGLFRDKGTEAFF	TGTGCCTGGAGTGGCTTGTTCCGGGACAAAGGGACTGAAGCTTTCTTT
TRBV9	.	many	TRBJ2-6	CASSVSSGANVLTF	TGTGCCAGCAGCGTAAGCTCTGGGGCCAACGTCCTGACTTTC
TRBV24-1	.	.	TRBJ2-7	CATSDFDSPYEQYF	TGTGCCACCAGTGATTTCGACAGTCCCTACGAGCAGTACTTC
TRBV5-1	.	.	TRBJ2-3	CASSPTPPGGSGTDTQYF	TGCGCCAGCAGCCCAACCCCTCCGGGGGGCTCGGGCACAGATACGCAGTATTTT
TRBV19	.	.	TRBJ2-1	CASSIARGGQFF	TGTGCCAGTAGTATAGCCCGAGGAGGGCAGTTCTTC
TRBV4-2	.	few	TRBJ2-6	CASSQDEGTGANVLTF	TGTGCCAGCAGCCAAGATGAGGGTACGGGGGCCAACGTCCTGACTTTC
TRBV5-1	TRBD2	.	TRBJ2-1	CASSSGLADEQFF	TGCGCCAGCAGCTCGGGACTAGCCGATGAGCAGTTCTTC
TRBV12-5	TRBD1	.	TRBJ2-3	CASGQGQGDTDTQYF	TGTGCTAGTGGGCAGGGACAGGGGGACACAGATACGCAGTATTTT
TRBV3-1	TRBD1	.	TRBJ1-2	CASSQGGQGYGYTF	TGTGCCAGCAGCCAAGGGGGACAGGGCTACGGCTACACCTTC
TRBV7-2	TRBD1	.	TRBJ2-5	CASSQDRRETQYF	TGTGCCAGCAGCCAGGACAGGCGAGAGACCCAGTACTTC
TRBV7-3	TRBD2	few	TRBJ2-3	CASTLSGRAADTQYF	TGTGCCAGCACCCTAAGCGGGAGGGCCGCAGATACGCAGTATTTT
TRBV9	TRBD2	once	TRBJ2-1	CASSVAILSGRAAYNEQFF	TGTGCCAGCAGCGTAGCGATCTTGAGCGGGAGGGCCGCCTACAATGAGCAGTTCTTC
TRBV3-1	TRBD2	.	TRBJ2-3	CASSQDRASGGLGTDTQYF	TGTGCCAGCAGCCAAGATCGGGCTAGCGGGGGGCTTGGCACAGATACGCAGTATTTT
TRBV2	TRBD2	.	TRBJ2-2	CASMGLLGAGGAGELFF	TGTGCCAGCATGGGTCTTCTTGGAGCGGGAGGGGCCGGGGAGCTGTTTTTT
TRBV6-5	.	.	TRBJ2-7	CASRSTRDLITYEQYF	TGTGCCAGCAGGTCGACCCGGGACCTTATCACCTACGAGCAGTACTTC
TRBV6-5	.	.	TRBJ2-3	CASSYSSLTRSDTQYF	TGTGCCAGCAGTTACTCGTCGTTGACTAGATCCGATACGCAGTATTTT
TRBV5-1	TRBD1	few	TRBJ1-1	CASSFGDSMNTEAFF	TGCGCCAGCAGCTTCGGGGACAGTATGAACACTGAAGCTTTCTTT
TRBV3-1	.	.	TRBJ1-2	CASSQESRGRSNNGYTF	TGTGCCAGCAGCCAAGAATCGAGGGGAAGGAGCAACAATGGCTACACCTTC
TRBV24-1	TRBD1	few	TRBJ2-5	CATSDFGTGAQETQYF	TGTGCCACCAGTGATTTCGGGACAGGGGCCCAAGAGACCCAGTACTTC
TRBV11-2	TRBD2	.	TRBJ2-7	CASSLEIVAGERYYEQYF	TGTGCCAGCAGCTTAGAAATAGTTGCGGGGGAGAGATATTACGAGCAGTACTTC
TRBV12-3/TRBV12-4	.	.	TRBJ2-7	CASSSRQGLAYEQYF	TGTGCCAGCAGTTCCAGACAGGGACTAGCCTACGAGCAGTACTTC
TRBV5-1	TRBD1	.	TRBJ2-7	CASSLAVQGEISYEQYF	TGCGCCAGCAGCTTGGCGGTTCAGGGGGAAATCTCCTACGAGCAGTACTTC
TRBV4-1	.	few	TRBJ1-6	CASSQDNFSGNSPLHF	TGCGCCAGCAGCCAAGATAACTTCTCGGGTAATTCACCCCTCCACTTT
TRBV12-3/TRBV12-4	TRBD1	.	TRBJ2-1	CASTSGTAYNEQFF	TGTGCCAGCACCTCCGGGACAGCTTACAATGAGCAGTTCTTC
TRBV11-2	TRBD1	few	TRBJ2-6	CASSLRTGHSGANVLTF	TGTGCCAGCAGCTTGAGGACAGGCCATTCTGGGGCCAACGTCCTGACTTTC
TRBV2	TRBD1	few	TRBJ2-3	CASSRQGTRTDTQYF	TGTGCCAGCAGTAGACAGGGGACCCGGACAGATACGCAGTATTTT
TRBV12-5	.	few	TRBJ1-1	CASGATGRNTEAFF	TGTGCTAGTGGTGCAACGGGACGAAACACTGAAGCTTTCTTT
TRBV5-1	.	.	TRBJ1-1	CASTPVPGTEAFF	TGCGCCAGCACCCCCGTGCCGGGGACTGAAGCTTTCTTT
TRBV20-1	.	.	TRBJ2-7	CSARGRDSYEQYF	TGCAGTGCTAGGGGCCGGGACTCCTACGAGCAGTACTTC
TRBV3-1	.	.	TRBJ1-6	CASSQLWGALHF	TGTGCCAGCAGCCAACTGTGGGGTGCCCTCCACTTT
TRBV7-2	.	.	TRBJ1-2	CASSLVPGGQIGYTF	TGTGCCAGCAGCTTAGTACCGGGAGGGCAAATTGGCTACACCTTC
TRBV4-2	.	few	TRBJ1-1	CASSQDTYLMGNTEAFF	TGTGCCAGCAGCCAAGATACGTACTTGATGGGAAACACTGAAGCTTTCTTT
TRBV9	.	few	TRBJ2-7	CASSVEAWTYEQYF	TGTGCCAGCAGCGTAGAGGCCTGGACCTACGAGCAGTACTTC
TRBV5-1	TRBD1	many	TRBJ2-1	CASSYGTGYNEQFF	TGCGCCAGCAGCTACGGGACAGGCTATAATGAGCAGTTCTTC
TRBV7-8	TRBD2	.	TRBJ2-3	CASSFGLAARTDTQYF	TGTGCCAGCAGCTTCGGCCTAGCGGCACGCACAGATACGCAGTATTTT
TRBV9	.	many	TRBJ1-4	CASSVGVQNEKLFF	TGTGCCAGCAGCGTCGGGGTCCAAAATGAAAAACTGTTTTTT
TRBV4-3	.	.	TRBJ2-3	CASSQDFRGTDTQYF	TGCGCCAGCAGTCAGGACTTCCGAGGCACAGATACGCAGTATTTT
TRBV11-3	TRBD2	few	TRBJ2-1	CASSTRLAGIYNEQFF	TGTGCCAGCAGCACCCGACTAGCGGGGATTTACAATGAGCAGTTCTTC